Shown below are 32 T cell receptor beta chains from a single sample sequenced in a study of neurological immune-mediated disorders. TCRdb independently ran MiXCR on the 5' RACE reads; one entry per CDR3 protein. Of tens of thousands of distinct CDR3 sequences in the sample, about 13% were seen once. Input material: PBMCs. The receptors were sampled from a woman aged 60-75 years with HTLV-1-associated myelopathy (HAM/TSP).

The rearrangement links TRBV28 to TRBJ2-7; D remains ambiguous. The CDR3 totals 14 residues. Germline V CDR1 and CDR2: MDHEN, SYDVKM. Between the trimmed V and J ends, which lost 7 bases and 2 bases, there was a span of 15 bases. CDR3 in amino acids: CASKLGRPPYEQYF. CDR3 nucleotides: TGTGCCAGCAAATTAGGGCGGCCCCCCTACGAGCAGTACTTC.

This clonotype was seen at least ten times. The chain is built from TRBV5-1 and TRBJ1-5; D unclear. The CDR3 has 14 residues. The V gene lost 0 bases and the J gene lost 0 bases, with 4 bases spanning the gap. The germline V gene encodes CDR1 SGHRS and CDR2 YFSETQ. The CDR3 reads CASSLDGSNQPQHF. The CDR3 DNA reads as TGCGCCAGCAGCTTGGACGGTAGCAATCAGCCCCAGCATTTT. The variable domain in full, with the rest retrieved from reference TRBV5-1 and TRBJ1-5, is KAGVTQTPRYLIKTRGQQVTLSCSPISGHRSVSWYQQTPGQGLQFLFEYFSETQRNKGNFPGRFSGRQFSNSRSEMNVSTLELGDSALYLCASSLDGSNQPQHFGDGTRLSIL.

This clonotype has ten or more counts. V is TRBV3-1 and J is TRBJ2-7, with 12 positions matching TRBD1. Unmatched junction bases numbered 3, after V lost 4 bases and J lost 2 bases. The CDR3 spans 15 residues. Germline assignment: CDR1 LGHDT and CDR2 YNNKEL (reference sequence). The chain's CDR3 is CASSPGDRGPYEQYF. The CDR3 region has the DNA TGTGCCAGCAGCCCTGGGGACAGGGGGCCCTACGAGCAGTACTTC.

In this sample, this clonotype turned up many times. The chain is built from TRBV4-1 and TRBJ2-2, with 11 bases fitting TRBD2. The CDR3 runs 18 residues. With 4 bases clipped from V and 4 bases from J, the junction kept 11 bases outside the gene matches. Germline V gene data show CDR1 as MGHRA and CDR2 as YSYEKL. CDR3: CASSPRPLAGDGTGELFF. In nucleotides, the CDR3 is TGCGCCAGCAGCCCCAGGCCACTAGCGGGAGACGGCACCGGGGAGCTGTTTTTT.

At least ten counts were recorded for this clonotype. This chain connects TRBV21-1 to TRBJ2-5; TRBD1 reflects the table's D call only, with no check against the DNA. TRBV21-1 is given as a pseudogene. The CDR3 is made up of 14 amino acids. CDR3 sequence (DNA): TGTGCCAGCAACCCCTGTAGGGTGCAAGAGACCCAGTACTTC. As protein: CASNPCRVQETQYF.

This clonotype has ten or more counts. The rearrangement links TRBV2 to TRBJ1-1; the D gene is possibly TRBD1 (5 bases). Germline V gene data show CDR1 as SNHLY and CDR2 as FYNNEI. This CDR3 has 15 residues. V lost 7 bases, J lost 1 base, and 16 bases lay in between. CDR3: CASTGWGRQNTEAFF. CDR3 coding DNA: TGTGCCAGCACCGGGTGGGGCCGACAGAACACTGAAGCTTTCTTT.

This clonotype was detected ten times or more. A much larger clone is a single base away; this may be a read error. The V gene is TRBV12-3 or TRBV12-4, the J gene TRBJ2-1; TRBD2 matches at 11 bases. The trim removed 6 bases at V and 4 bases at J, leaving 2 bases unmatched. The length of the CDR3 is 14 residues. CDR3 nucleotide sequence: TGTGCCAGCAGGATAGCGGGAGGGTACAATGAGCAGTTCTTC. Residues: CASRIAGGYNEQFF.

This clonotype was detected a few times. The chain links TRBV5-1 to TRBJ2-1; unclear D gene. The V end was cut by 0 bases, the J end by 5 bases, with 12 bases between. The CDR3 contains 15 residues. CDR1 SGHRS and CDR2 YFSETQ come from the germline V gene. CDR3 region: CASSLGSAGDNEQFF. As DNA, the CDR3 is TGCGCCAGCAGCTTGGGTAGTGCTGGCGACAATGAGCAGTTCTTC.

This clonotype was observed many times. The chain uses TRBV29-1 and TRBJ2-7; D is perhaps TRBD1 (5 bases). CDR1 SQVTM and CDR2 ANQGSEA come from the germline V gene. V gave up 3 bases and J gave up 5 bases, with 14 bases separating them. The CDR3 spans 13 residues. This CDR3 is CSVDTLDMHEQYF. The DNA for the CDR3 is TGCAGCGTTGATACTCTGGACATGCACGAGCAGTACTTC.

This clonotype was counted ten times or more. CDR3 residues: CASTSGPKESPLHF. The CDR3 DNA reads TGTGCCAGCACGTCGGGGCCCAAGGAATCACCCCTCCACTTT. The V gene is TRBV18, the J gene TRBJ1-6; a weak D match, TRBD1 (5 bases). V lost 8 bases and J 10 bases, leaving 18 bases between the germline ends. The CDR3 loop spans 14 amino acids. In germline, CDR1 is KGHSH, CDR2 LQKENI.

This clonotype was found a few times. The CDR3 DNA reads as TGCAGCGTTGAAGAGGTTAGCGGGAGGTTTGAGCAGTTCTTC. Amino acids: CSVEEVSGRFEQFF. The gene calls are TRBV29-1 and TRBJ2-1; 10 nucleotides line up with TRBD2. The CDR3 runs 14 residues. V was clipped by 0 bases and J by 9 bases; unmatched bases: 5. Per the germline V gene, CDR1 is SQVTM and CDR2 is ANQGSEA.

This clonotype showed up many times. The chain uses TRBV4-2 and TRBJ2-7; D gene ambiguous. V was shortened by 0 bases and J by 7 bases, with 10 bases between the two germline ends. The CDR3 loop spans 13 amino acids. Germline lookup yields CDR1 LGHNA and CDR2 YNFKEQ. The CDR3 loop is CASSQDWLGEQYF. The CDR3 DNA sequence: TGTGCCAGCAGCCAAGATTGGTTGGGGGAGCAGTACTTC.

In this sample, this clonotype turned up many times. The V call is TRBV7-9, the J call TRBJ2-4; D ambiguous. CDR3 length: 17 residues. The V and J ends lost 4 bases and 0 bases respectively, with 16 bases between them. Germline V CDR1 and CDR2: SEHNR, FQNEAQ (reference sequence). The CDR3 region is CASSSQQLHVAKNIQYF. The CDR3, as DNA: TGTGCCAGCAGCTCCCAACAGCTCCATGTAGCCAAAAACATTCAGTACTTC. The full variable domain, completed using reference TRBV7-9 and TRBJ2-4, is DTGVSQNPRHKITKRGQNVTFRCDPISEHNRLYWYRQTLGQGPEFLTYFQNEAQLEKSRLLSDRFSAERPKGSFSTLEIQRTEQGDSAMYLCASSSQQLHVAKNIQYFGAGTRLSVL.

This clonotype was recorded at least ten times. CDR3 loop: CSVKRSGNTEAFF. Here the CDR3 DNA reads TGCAGCGTTAAGCGATCGGGAAACACTGAAGCTTTCTTT. The chain carries TRBV29-1 and TRBJ1-1; no reliable D call. Germline V gene lookup returns CDR1 SQVTM and CDR2 ANQGSEA. With 5 bases removed from V and 2 bases from J, the gap between germline ends came to 12 bases. This CDR3 is built from 13 residues.

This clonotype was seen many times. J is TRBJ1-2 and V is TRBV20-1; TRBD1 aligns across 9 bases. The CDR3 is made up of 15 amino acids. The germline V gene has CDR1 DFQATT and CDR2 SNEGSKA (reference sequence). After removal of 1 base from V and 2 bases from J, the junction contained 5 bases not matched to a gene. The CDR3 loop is CSARVDGQGNYGYTF. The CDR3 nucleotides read TGCAGTGCTAGAGTTGACGGACAGGGGAACTATGGCTACACCTTC.

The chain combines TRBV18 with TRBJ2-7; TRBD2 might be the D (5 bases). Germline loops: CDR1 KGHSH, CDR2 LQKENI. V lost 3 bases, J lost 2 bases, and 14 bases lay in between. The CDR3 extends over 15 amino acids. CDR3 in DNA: TGTGCCAGCTCACCCGGCCAAACGGGGACCTACGAGCAGTACTTC. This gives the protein CASSPGQTGTYEQYF.

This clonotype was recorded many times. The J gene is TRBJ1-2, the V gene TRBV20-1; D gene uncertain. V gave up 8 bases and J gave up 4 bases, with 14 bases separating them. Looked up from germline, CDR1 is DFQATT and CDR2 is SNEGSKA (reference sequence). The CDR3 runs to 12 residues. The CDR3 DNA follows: TGCAGTTCGAATACAGCGACCTATGGCTACACCTTC. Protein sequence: CSSNTATYGYTF.

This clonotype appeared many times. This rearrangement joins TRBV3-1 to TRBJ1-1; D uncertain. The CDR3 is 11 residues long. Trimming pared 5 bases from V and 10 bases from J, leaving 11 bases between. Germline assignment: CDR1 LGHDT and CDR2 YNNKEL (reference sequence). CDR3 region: CASSFGRRAFF. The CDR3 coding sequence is TGTGCCAGCAGCTTCGGACGGCGAGCTTTCTTT.

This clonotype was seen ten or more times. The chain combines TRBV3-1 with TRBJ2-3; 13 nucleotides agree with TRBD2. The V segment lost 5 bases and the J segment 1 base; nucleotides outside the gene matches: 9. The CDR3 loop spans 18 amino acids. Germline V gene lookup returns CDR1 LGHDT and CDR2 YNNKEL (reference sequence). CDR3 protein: CASSYGLAGVLGTDTQYF. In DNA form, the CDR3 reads TGTGCCAGCAGCTACGGACTAGCGGGGGTGCTAGGCACAGATACGCAGTATTTT.

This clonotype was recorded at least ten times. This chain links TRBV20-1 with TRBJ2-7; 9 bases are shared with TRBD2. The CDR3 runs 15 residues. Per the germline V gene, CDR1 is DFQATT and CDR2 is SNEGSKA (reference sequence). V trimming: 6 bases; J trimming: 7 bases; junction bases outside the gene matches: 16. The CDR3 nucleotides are TGCAGTGCCGTTGACCCTCTAGCGGGGTCTGGGGAGCAGTACTTC. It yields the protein CSAVDPLAGSGEQYF.

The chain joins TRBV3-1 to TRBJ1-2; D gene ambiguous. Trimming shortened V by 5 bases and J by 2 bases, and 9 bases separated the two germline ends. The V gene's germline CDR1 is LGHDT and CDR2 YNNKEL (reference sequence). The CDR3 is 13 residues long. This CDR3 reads CASSKVSNYGYTF. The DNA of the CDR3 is TGTGCCAGCAGCAAGGTGTCGAACTATGGCTACACCTTC.

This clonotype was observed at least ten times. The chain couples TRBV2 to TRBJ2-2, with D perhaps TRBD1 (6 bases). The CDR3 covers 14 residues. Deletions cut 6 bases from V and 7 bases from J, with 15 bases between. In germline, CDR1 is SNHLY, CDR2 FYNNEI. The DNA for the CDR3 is TGTGCCAGCAGCGGGACACGGAGTGGCGGGGAGCTGTTTTTT. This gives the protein CASSGTRSGGELFF.

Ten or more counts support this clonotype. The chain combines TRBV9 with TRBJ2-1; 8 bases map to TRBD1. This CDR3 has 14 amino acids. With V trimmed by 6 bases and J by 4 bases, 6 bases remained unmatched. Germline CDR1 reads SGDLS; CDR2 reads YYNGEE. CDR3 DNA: TGTGCCAGCACCCCCTGGACAGGGTACAATGAGCAGTTCTTC. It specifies CASTPWTGYNEQFF.

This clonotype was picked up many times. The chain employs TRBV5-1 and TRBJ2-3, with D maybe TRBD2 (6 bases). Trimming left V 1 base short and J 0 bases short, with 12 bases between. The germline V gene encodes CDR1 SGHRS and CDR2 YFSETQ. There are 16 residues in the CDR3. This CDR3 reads CASSLSGGASTDTQYF. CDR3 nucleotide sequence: TGCGCCAGCAGCTTGAGCGGCGGGGCTAGCACAGATACGCAGTATTTT.

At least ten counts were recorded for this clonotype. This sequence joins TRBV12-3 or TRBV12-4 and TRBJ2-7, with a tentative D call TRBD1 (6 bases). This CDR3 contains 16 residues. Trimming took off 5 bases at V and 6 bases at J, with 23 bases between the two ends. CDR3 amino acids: CASSRLTSGEGGEQYF. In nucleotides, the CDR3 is TGTGCCAGCAGTCGTCTAACCTCAGGGGAAGGAGGCGAGCAGTACTTC.

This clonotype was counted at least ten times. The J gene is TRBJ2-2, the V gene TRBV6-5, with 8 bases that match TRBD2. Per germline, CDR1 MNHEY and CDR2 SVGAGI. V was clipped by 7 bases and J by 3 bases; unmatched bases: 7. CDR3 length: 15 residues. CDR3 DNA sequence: TGTGCCAGCAACGTCGGGGGGGGTGACACCGGGGAGCTGTTTTTT. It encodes CASNVGGGDTGELFF.

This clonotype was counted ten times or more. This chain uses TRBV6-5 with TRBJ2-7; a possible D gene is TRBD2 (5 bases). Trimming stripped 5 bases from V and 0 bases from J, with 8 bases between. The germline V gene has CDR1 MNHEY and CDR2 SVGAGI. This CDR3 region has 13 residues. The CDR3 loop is CASSPGFSYEQYF. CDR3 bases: TGTGCCAGCAGTCCGGGGTTCTCCTACGAGCAGTACTTC.

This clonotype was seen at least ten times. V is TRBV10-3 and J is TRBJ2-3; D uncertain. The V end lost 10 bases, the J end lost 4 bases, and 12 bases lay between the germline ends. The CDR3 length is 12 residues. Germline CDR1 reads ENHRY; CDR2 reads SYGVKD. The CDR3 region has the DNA TGTGCCACCTCCCCCTTAGCAGATACGCAGTATTTT. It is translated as CATSPLADTQYF.

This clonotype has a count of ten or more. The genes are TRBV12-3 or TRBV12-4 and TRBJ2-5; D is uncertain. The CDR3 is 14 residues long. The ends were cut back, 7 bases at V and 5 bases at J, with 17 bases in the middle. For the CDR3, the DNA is TGTGCCAGCACCCTGCCCGGGTTCGGGGAGACCCAGTACTTC. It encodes CASTLPGFGETQYF.

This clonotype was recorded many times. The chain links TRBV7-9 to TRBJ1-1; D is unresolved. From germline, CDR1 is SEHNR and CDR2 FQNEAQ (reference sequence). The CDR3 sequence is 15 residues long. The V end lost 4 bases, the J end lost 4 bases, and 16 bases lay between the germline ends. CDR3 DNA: TGTGCCAGCAGCTCATCCGACGGACCGGGCACTGAAGCTTTCTTT. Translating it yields CASSSSDGPGTEAFF.

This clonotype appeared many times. The CDR3: CASSPIEETQYF. The CDR3 bases are TGTGCCAGCAGCCCCATTGAGGAGACCCAGTACTTC. The chain couples TRBV3-1 to TRBJ2-5; D gene ambiguous. The ends were cut back, 4 bases at V and 5 bases at J, with 8 bases in the middle. CDR3 length: 12 residues. Germline V gene data show CDR1 as LGHDT and CDR2 as YNNKEL (reference sequence).

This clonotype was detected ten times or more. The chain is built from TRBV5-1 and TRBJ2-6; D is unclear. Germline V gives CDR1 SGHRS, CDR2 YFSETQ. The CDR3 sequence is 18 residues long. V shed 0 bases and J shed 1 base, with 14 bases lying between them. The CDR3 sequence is CASSLVASLISGANVLTF. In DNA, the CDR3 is TGCGCCAGCAGCTTGGTTGCAAGCTTGATATCTGGGGCCAACGTCCTGACTTTC.